This TCR beta chain was observed in a study of OX40 agonist ivuxolimab in advanced cancers. Study details: People in dose escalation had one of these cancers: hepatocellular carcinoma, melanoma, renal cell or head and neck cancer. Study conclusions and caveats: The average count of expanded clones was higher among CD8+ T cells than among CD4+.

A note on this clone: No antigen is known for it.

V shed 4 bases and J 6 bases; nucleotides not matched to a gene: 1. CDR3 size: 13 residues. CDR1 MNHNY and CDR2 SVGAGI come from the germline V gene (reference sequence). Samples of blood were obtained at baseline, on cycle 4 day 1, and on cycle 7 day 1. Assay: immunoSEQ multiplex PCR; the TCRdb copy retains only in-frame clones and omits some. The sample shows tens of thousands of clones, over 80% of them seen only once. This clonotype originated in an adult with an advanced solid tumor such as melanoma, head and neck, liver or kidney cancer. The V call is TRBV6-6, the J call TRBJ2-7; TRBD2 agrees at 12 bases. The material was CD4+ or CD8+ T cells sorted from blood, obtained in a trial of the OX40 agonist ivuxolimab. The CDR3 is CASSSGLAGEQYF. DNA for the CDR3: TGTGCCAGCAGTTCGGGACTAGCGGGCGAGCAGTACTTC.